This T cell receptor beta chain appears in the sequencing data of a study of Graves' ophthalmopathy and Graves' hyperthyroidism. Absence of ophthalmopathy within 18 months of follow-up defined stable hyperthyroidism. The diagnosis was founded upon clinical symptoms, serum thyroxine, TRAb, thyroid ultrasound and orbital computed tomography. After removal of 6 bases from V and 6 bases from J, the junction contained 17 bases not matched to a gene. This CDR3 has 16 residues. Germline V gives CDR1 DFQATT, CDR2 SNEGSKA (reference sequence). This clonotype was picked up a small number of times. As yet, its antigen is unknown. Study results and limitations: The model predicted ophthalmopathy progression with 60% to 71% sensitivity and around 72% specificity.

Amplification of TCR beta CDR3 regions used RNA transcripts. Second-round multiplex PCR came after first-round RT-PCR with HTBI primers. TCRdb analysed the multiplex PCR reads with MiXCR anew, one entry per CDR3 protein. The sample lists 400,000 to 450,000 distinct CDR3 sequences, approximately 21% occurring once. The genes are TRBV20-1 and TRBJ2-7; the match to TRBD2 covers 10 bases. Sequenced sample: peripheral blood. This sequence was found in a woman aged 18-29 years with stable Graves' hyperthyroidism. DNA of the CDR3: TGCAGTGCCCGAAAAGCGGGAGGGCCTTATTTAAGCGAGCAGTACTTC. Protein: CSARKAGGPYLSEQYF.